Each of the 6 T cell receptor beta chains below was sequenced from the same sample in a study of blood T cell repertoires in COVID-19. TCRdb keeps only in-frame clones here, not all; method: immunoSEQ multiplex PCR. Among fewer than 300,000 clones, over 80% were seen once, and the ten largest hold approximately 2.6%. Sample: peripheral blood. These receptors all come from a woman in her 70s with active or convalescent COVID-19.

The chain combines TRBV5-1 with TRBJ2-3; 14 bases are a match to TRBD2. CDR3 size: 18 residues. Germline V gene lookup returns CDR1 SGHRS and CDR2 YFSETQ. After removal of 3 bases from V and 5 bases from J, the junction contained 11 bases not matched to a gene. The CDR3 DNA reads TGCGCCAGCAGCTACTCCCCGGGACTAGCGGGGGCGGGAGATACGCAGTATTTT. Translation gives CASSYSPGLAGAGDTQYF.

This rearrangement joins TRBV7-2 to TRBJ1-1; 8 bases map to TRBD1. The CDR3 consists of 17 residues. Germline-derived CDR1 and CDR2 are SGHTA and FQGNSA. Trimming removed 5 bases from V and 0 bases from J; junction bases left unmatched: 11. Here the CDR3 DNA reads TGTGCCAGCAGCCCTCGACAGGGGAGCGGAATGAACACTGAAGCTTTCTTT. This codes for CASSPRQGSGMNTEAFF. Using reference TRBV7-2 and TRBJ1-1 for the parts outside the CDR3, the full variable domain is GAGVSQSPSNKVTEKGKDVELRCDPISGHTALYWYRQSLGQGLEFLIYFQGNSAPDKSGLPSDRFSAERTGGSVSTLTIQRTQQEDSAVYLCASSPRQGSGMNTEAFFGQGTRLTVV.

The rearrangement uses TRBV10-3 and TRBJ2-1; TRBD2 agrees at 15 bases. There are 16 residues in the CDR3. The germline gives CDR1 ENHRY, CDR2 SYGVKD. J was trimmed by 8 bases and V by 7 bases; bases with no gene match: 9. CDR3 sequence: CAITSGLAGGPYEQFF. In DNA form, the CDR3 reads TGTGCCATCACCTCCGGACTAGCGGGGGGGCCATATGAGCAGTTCTTC.

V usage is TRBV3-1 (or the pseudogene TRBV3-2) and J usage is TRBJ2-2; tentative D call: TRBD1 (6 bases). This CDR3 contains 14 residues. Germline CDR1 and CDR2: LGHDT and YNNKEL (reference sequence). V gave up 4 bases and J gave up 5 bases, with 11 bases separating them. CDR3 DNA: TGTGCCAGCAGCCCCACCCAGGGGACCGGGGAGCTGTTTTTT. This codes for CASSPTQGTGELFF.

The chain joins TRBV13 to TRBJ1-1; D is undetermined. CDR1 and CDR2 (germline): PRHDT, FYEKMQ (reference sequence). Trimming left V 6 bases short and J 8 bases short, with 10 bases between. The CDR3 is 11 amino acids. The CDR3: CASRRAREAFF. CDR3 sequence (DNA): TGTGCCAGCAGGCGGGCTAGGGAAGCTTTCTTT.

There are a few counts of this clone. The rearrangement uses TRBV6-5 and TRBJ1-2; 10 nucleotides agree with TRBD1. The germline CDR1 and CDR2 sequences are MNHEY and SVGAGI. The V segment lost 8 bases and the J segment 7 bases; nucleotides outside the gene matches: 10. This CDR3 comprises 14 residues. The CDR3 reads CASATGTGVSGYTF. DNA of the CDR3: TGTGCCAGCGCGACCGGGACAGGGGTCAGTGGCTACACCTTC.